These 9 T cell receptor beta chains came from one sample sequenced in a study of CD8 T cells in Susac syndrome. Reverse transcription used about 0.45 to 1 ug RNA and random hexamers. MiXCR, applied by TCRdb to the immunoSEQ multiplex PCR reads, yields one record per CDR3 protein. In the table there are 100,000 to 150,000 distinct CDR3 sequences, roughly 96% of which are singletons. The sample comprised CD4+ T cells from PBMCs. The receptors derive from a human donor in good health.

The chain has TRBV12-3 or TRBV12-4 and TRBJ2-5; D is uncertain. V dropped 7 bases and J dropped 1 base, with 10 bases sitting between them. The CDR3 loop spans 13 amino acids. The CDR3 coding sequence is TGTGCCAGCAATACTCGGATCCAAGAGACCCAGTACTTC. Its translation: CASNTRIQETQYF.

The chain joins TRBV24-1 to TRBJ2-5; D might be TRBD2 (6 bases). The V and J ends lost 3 bases and 4 bases respectively, with 14 bases between them. This CDR3 is 15 amino acids long. In germline, CDR1 is KGHDR, CDR2 SFDVKD. CDR3 protein: CATSDPGDLRETQYF. CDR3 nucleotide sequence: TGTGCCACCAGTGATCCGGGAGACCTCCGAGAGACCCAGTACTTC.

V is TRBV29-1 and J is TRBJ1-5; maybe TRBD1 (6 bases). V shed 4 bases and J shed 0 bases, with 7 bases lying between them. This CDR3 has 13 amino acids. The germline gives CDR1 SQVTM, CDR2 ANQGSEA. CDR3 amino acids: CSVGQDSNQPQHF. Here the CDR3 DNA reads TGCAGCGTTGGACAGGATAGCAATCAGCCCCAGCATTTT. The full variable domain, with the rest looked up from reference TRBV29-1 and TRBJ1-5, is SAVISQKPSRDICQRGTSLTIQCQVDSQVTMMFWYRQQPGQSLTLIATANQGSEATYESGFVIDKFPISRPNLTFSTLTVSNMSPEDSSIYLCSVGQDSNQPQHFGDGTRLSIL.

V usage is TRBV2 and J usage is TRBJ1-4; D call uncertain. There are 15 residues in the CDR3. V lost 1 base to trimming and J lost 1 base, with 7 bases between them. Germline V lookup: CDR1 SNHLY, CDR2 FYNNEI. Here the CDR3 DNA reads TGTGCCAGCAGTGAAGTAGGGAAAACTAATGAAAAACTGTTTTTT. It specifies CASSEVGKTNEKLFF.

The CDR3 reads CASSGPGTTPYEQYF. DNA of the CDR3: TGTGCCAGCAGTGGTCCGGGTACCACCCCCTACGAGCAGTACTTC. V gene TRBV25-1 combines with J gene TRBJ2-7; no reliable D call. Germline CDR1 MGHDK, CDR2 SYGVNS. V lost 4 bases and J lost 2, with 15 bases in between. The CDR3 is made up of 15 amino acids.

Of note for this clonotype: The junction departs from germline at one end; a sequencing error may be responsible. The rearrangement links TRBV27 to TRBJ2-7; tentative D call: TRBD1 (6 bases). This CDR3 comprises 12 residues. Looked up from germline, CDR1 is MNHEY and CDR2 is SMNVEV (reference sequence). CDR3 amino acids: CASSPPGRHRDF. The CDR3 DNA sequence: TGTGCCAGCAGTCCGCCTGGGCGACACAGGGACTTC.

The chain recombines TRBV3-1 with TRBJ2-7, with D possibly TRBD1 on 5 matching bases. Germline V gene data show CDR1 as LGHDT and CDR2 as YNNKEL (reference sequence). CDR3 length: 15 residues. V was pared by 4 bases and J by 0 bases, with 13 bases between. CDR3 in amino acids: CASSLGPVYSYEQYF. The CDR3 DNA sequence: TGTGCCAGCAGCCTGGGGCCTGTCTACTCCTACGAGCAGTACTTC.

J is TRBJ1-2 and V is TRBV6-5; 8 nucleotides match TRBD1. J gave up 7 bases and V 6 bases, and 4 bases lay outside the gene matches. Per germline, CDR1 MNHEY and CDR2 SVGAGI. The CDR3 covers 12 residues. The CDR3 sequence is CASRTGDVGYTF. The CDR3 DNA follows: TGTGCCAGCAGGACAGGGGATGTTGGCTACACCTTC.

This sequence joins TRBV29-1 and TRBJ1-5; D is perhaps TRBD1 (5 bases). CDR1 is SQVTM, CDR2 ANQGSEA, per germline. V shed 7 bases and J shed 7 bases, with 17 bases lying between them. CDR3 length: 13 amino acids. CDR3 nucleotide sequence: TGCAGCGCCCTTAGGGGCCAGGGACAGCCCCAGCATTTT. Translated, it gives CSALRGQGQPQHF.